Sequencing of this T cell receptor (beta chain) was carried out in a study of blood T cells in healthy people across ages. Study summary: About one barcoded TCR beta cDNA was captured per two T cells.

There are many counts of this clonotype. Alongside a J-beta primer mix, a sample-barcoded 5' primer served in a second PCR lasting roughly 7 to 12 cycles. Via MiXCR, TCRdb re-called the 5' RACE reads, giving one row per CDR3 protein. The sample has 1.6 million or so distinct CDR3 sequences; roughly 32% are singletons. The TCR was taken from a woman aged 25 to 39 in good health. Material for sequencing was blood.

The CDR3 is CASSYSTGPNYGYTF. In DNA, the CDR3 is TGTGCCAGCAGCTACTCCACAGGGCCAAACTATGGCTACACCTTC. The chain carries TRBV5-5 and TRBJ1-2, with D possibly being TRBD1 (6 bases). The germline V and J ends were trimmed by 3 bases and 2 bases, with 14 bases remaining between them. Germline CDR1 reads SGHKS; CDR2 reads YYEKEE (reference sequence). There are 15 residues in the CDR3.